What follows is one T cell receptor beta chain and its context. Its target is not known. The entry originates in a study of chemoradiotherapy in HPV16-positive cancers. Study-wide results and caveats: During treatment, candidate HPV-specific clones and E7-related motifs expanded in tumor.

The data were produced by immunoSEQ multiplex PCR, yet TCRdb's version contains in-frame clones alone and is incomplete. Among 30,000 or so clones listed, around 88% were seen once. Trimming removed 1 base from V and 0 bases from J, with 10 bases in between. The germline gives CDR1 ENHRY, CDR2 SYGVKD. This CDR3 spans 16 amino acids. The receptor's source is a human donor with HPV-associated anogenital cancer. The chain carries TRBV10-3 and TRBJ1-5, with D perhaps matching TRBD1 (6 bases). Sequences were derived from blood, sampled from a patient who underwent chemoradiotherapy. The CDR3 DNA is TGTGCCATCAGTGAGTTCGGGACAAATAGCAATCAGCCCCAGCATTTT. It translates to CAISEFGTNSNQPQHF.